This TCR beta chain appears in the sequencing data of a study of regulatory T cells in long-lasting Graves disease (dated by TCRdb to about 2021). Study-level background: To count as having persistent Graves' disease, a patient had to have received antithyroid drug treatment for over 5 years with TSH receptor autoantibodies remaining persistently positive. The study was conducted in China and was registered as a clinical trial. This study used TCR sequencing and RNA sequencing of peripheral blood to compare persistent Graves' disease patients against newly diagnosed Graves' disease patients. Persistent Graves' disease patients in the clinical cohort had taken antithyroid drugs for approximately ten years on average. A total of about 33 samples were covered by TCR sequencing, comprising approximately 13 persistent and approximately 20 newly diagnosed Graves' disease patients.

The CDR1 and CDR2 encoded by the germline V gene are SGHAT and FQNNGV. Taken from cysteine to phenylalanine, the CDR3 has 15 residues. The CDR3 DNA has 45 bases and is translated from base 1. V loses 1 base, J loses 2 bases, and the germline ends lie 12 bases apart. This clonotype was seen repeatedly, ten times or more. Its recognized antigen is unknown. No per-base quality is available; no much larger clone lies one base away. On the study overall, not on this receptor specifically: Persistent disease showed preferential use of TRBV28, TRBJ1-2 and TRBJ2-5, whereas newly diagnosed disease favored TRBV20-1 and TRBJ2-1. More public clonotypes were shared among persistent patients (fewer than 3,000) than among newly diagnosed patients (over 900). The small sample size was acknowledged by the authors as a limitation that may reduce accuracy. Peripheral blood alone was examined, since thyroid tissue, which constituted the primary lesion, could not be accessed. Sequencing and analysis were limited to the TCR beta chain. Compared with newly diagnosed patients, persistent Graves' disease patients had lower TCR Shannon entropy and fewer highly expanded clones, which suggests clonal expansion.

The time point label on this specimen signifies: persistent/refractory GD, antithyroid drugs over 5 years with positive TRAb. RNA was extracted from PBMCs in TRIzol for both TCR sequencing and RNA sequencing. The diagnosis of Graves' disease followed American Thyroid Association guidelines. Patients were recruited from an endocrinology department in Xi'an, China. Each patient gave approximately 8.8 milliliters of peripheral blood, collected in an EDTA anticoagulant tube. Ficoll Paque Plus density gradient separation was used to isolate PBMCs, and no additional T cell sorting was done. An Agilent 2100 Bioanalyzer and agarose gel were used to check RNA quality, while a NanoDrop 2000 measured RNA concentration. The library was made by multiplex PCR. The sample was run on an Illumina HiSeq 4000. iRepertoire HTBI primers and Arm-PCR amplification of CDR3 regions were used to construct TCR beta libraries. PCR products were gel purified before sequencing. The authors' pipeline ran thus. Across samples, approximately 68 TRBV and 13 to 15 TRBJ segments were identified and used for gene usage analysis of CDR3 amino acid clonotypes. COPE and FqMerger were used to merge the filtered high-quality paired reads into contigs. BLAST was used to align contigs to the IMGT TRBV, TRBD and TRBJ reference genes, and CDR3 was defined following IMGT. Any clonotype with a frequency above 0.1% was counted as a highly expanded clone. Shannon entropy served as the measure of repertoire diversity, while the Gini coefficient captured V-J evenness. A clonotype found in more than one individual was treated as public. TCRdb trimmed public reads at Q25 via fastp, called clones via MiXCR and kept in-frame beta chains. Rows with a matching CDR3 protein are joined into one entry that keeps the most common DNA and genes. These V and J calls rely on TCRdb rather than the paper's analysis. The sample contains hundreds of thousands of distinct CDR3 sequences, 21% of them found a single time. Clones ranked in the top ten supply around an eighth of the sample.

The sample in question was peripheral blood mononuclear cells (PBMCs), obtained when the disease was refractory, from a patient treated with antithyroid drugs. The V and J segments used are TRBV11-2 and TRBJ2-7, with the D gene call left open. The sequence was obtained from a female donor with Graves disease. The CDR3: CASSLALGPTYEQYF. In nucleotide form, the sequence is TGTGCCAGCAGCTTAGCACTCGGTCCCACCTACGAGCAGTACTTC.